This passage covers 27 T cell receptor beta chains from one sample sequenced in a study of blood T cells in healthy people across ages. Alongside a J-beta primer mix, a sample-barcoded 5' primer served in a second PCR lasting roughly 6 to 11 cycles. TCRdb reanalysed the 5' RACE reads using MiXCR and keeps one entry per CDR3 protein. The table lists 1.5 million to 2 million distinct CDR3 sequences, 30% to 35% of them singletons. The sequenced sample consisted of blood. All receptors derive from a woman aged 25 to 39 in good health.

J is TRBJ2-7 and V is TRBV27, with 9 bases that match TRBD1. Germline lookup yields CDR1 MNHEY and CDR2 SMNVEV (reference sequence). Unmatched junction bases numbered 5, after V lost 6 bases and J lost 2 bases. This CDR3 has 14 amino acids. This CDR3 is CASRRRQGAYEQYF. The CDR3 nucleotides read TGTGCCAGCAGGCGCAGACAGGGGGCCTACGAGCAGTACTTC.

This chain links TRBV7-8 with TRBJ1-5; no clear D gene. Trimming shortened V by 3 bases and J by 7 bases, and 10 bases separated the two germline ends. From germline, CDR1 is SGHVS and CDR2 FQNEAQ. The CDR3 sequence is 13 residues long. The DNA of the CDR3 is TGTGCCAGCAGCTTCCCCGGAAGGCAGCCCCAGCATTTT. It codes for CASSFPGRQPQHF. Full variable domain (rest looked up from reference TRBV7-8 and TRBJ1-5): GAGVSQSPRYKVAKRGQDVALRCDPISGHVSLFWYQQALGQGPEFLTYFQNEAQLDKSGLPSDRFFAERPEGSVSTLKIQRTQQEDSAVYLCASSFPGRQPQHFGDGTRLSIL.

The J gene is TRBJ2-7, the V gene TRBV11-2, with D possibly matching TRBD1 (5 bases). Trimming cost V 0 bases and J 5 bases, with 14 bases left between them. The germline gives CDR1 SGHAT, CDR2 FQNNGV. This CDR3 contains 15 residues. The DNA of the CDR3 is TGTGCCAGCAGCTTAGATGCACTCCCAGGGCACGAGCAGTACTTC. The encoded protein is CASSLDALPGHEQYF.

This clonotype was picked up a small number of times. A much bigger clone sits one base away, suggesting this may be a read error. The chain uses TRBV27 and TRBJ2-3; D gene ambiguous. V was shortened by 8 bases and J by 0 bases, with 3 bases between the two germline ends. There are 11 residues in the CDR3. Germline lookup yields CDR1 MNHEY and CDR2 SMNVEV (reference sequence). The CDR3 bases are TGTGCCAGCTGGAGCACAGATACGCAGTATTTT. Its protein is CASWSTDTQYF.

The V call is TRBV27, the J call TRBJ2-7; 11 bases are shared with TRBD1. Germline V lookup: CDR1 MNHEY, CDR2 SMNVEV (reference sequence). Losses at the gene ends were 6 bases for V and 3 bases for J; bases not matched to a gene: 4. This CDR3 spans 14 amino acids. The CDR3: CASRRGQGDYEQYF. The CDR3 region has the DNA TGTGCCAGCAGACGGGGACAGGGGGACTACGAGCAGTACTTC.

This clonotype turned up a few times. The rearrangement joins TRBV10-3 to TRBJ1-6; the match to TRBD1 covers 8 bases. Trimming took 3 bases from V and 2 from J; bases not matched to a gene: 3. Germline values: CDR1 ENHRY, CDR2 SYGVKD. The CDR3 covers 16 residues. Here the CDR3 reads CAISDRTGTYNSPLHF. The CDR3 DNA reads TGTGCCATCAGTGACAGGACAGGGACCTATAATTCACCCCTCCACTTT.

This clonotype was counted only a few times. The rearrangement uses TRBV7-6 and TRBJ2-7, with TRBD1 matching 9 bases. V lost 5 bases to trimming and J lost 4 bases; unmatched junction nucleotides: 15. The CDR3 spans 17 residues. Germline V gene sequence: CDR1 SGHVS, CDR2 FNYEAQ. As DNA, the CDR3 is TGTGCCAGCAGCCTGGGACAGGGTTTAGGCTTTTTTTACGAGCAGTACTTC. This codes for CASSLGQGLGFFYEQYF.

For the CDR3, the DNA is TGTGCCAGCTCCGAGGGGGGGGCACACGGCCACACCTTC. It translates to CASSEGGAHGHTF. The rearrangement uses TRBV6-1 and TRBJ1-2, with a weak D call TRBD1 (6 bases). The CDR3 loop spans 13 amino acids. Germline CDR1 reads MNHNS; CDR2 reads SASEGT. V lost 8 bases and J 12 bases, leaving 22 bases between the germline ends.

The chain recombines TRBV24-1 with TRBJ2-1, with 9 positions matching TRBD1. There are 16 residues in the CDR3. V gave up 6 bases and J gave up 8 bases; unmatched junction bases: 13. CDR1 is KGHDR and CDR2 is SFDVKD in the germline V gene. Here the CDR3 DNA reads TGTGCCACCAGTTCGTCCGGGACAGGGAAGAACGATGAGCAGTTCTTC. Its protein is CATSSSGTGKNDEQFF.

V gene TRBV20-1 combines with J gene TRBJ1-4; perhaps TRBD1 as D (5 bases). The germline V gene has CDR1 DFQATT and CDR2 SNEGSKA (reference sequence). This CDR3 is 15 amino acids long. The germline V and J ends were trimmed by 1 base and 2 bases, with 11 bases remaining between them. CDR3 sequence: CSARGGGGTNEKLFF. In nucleotides, the CDR3 is TGCAGTGCTAGAGGTGGCGGGGGGACTAATGAAAAACTGTTTTTT.

Regarding this clonotype: At one of its ends the junction is not consistent with the germline gene, which may arise from a read error. V gene TRBV7-8 combines with J gene TRBJ2-1; TRBD1 matches 10 bases. The CDR3 spans 13 residues. CDR1 is SGHVS and CDR2 is FQNEAQ in the germline V gene. This chain's CDR3 is CTSSWDRGNEQFF. The CDR3 DNA sequence: TGTACCAGCAGCTGGGACAGGGGAAATGAGCAGTTCTTC.

The gene calls are TRBV20-1 and TRBJ1-6; no reliable D call. The CDR3 length is 13 residues. Germline values: CDR1 DFQATT, CDR2 SNEGSKA (reference sequence). With 5 bases removed from V and 14 bases from J, the gap between germline ends came to 19 bases. CDR3 region: CSALAQLQRALHF. DNA for the CDR3: TGCAGTGCTCTGGCCCAGCTACAGAGGGCCCTCCACTTT.

V usage is TRBV20-1 and J usage is TRBJ2-7; possibly TRBD2 for D (5 bases). The V end was cut by 5 bases, the J end by 3 bases, with 20 bases between. Per germline, CDR1 DFQATT and CDR2 SNEGSKA (reference sequence). The CDR3 covers 15 residues. CDR3 region: CSALPNRRRDYEQYF. In DNA form, the CDR3 reads TGCAGTGCTCTTCCTAATCGTCGTCGGGACTACGAGCAGTACTTC.

This clonotype was detected many times. The chain recombines TRBV12-3 or TRBV12-4 with TRBJ1-5; TRBD1 aligns across 8 bases. This CDR3 is built from 15 residues. With 0 bases clipped from V and 6 bases from J, the junction kept 4 bases outside the gene matches. The CDR3 region is CASSLARTGIQPQHF. Written as DNA, the CDR3 is TGTGCCAGCAGTTTAGCGCGGACAGGGATTCAGCCCCAGCATTTT.

This clonotype was detected a few times. The rearrangement uses TRBV9 and TRBJ2-1; 13 bases are shared with TRBD2. The CDR3 length is 15 residues. Germline CDR1 and CDR2: SGDLS and YYNGEE. J lost 10 bases, V lost 0 bases, and 4 bases had no gene match. In nucleotides, the CDR3 is TGTGCCAGCAGCGTAGGAGGACTAGCGGGAGACGAGCAGTTCTTC. Its protein is CASSVGGLAGDEQFF.

The chain recombines TRBV6-6 with TRBJ2-3, with 7 bases that match TRBD2. V shed 5 bases and J 4 bases; nucleotides not matched to a gene: 9. The CDR3 covers 15 residues. The germline V gene has CDR1 MNHNY and CDR2 SVGAGI (reference sequence). Here the CDR3 reads CASSIRGSYADTQYF. The DNA of the CDR3 is TGTGCCAGCAGTATACGCGGGAGTTATGCAGATACGCAGTATTTT.

The V and J genes are TRBV7-9 and TRBJ2-3; D is possibly TRBD1 or TRBD2 (6 bases each). Germline V gene sequence: CDR1 SEHNR, CDR2 FQNEAQ (reference sequence). The V end was cut by 4 bases, the J end by 9 bases, with 23 bases between. This CDR3 is 16 amino acids long. For the CDR3, the DNA is TGTGCCAGCAGCTCCCCGACAGAGCCCTGGAGGGGGACGCAGTATTTT. Translated, it gives CASSSPTEPWRGTQYF. The full variable domain, completed using reference TRBV7-9 and TRBJ2-3, is DTGVSQNPRHKITKRGQNVTFRCDPISEHNRLYWYRQTLGQGPEFLTYFQNEAQLEKSRLLSDRFSAERPKGSFSTLEIQRTEQGDSAMYLCASSSPTEPWRGTQYFGPGTRLTVL.

This sequence joins TRBV6-5 and TRBJ2-1; 9 positions match TRBD1. The V gene end was trimmed by 6 bases and the J gene end by 9 bases; junction bases not matched to a gene: 12. The V gene's germline CDR1 is MNHEY and CDR2 SVGAGI. CDR3 length equals 15 residues. The DNA of the CDR3 is TGTGCCAGCAGAACAGGGGGCTTTAAGGGGGGTGAGCAGTTCTTC. It encodes CASRTGGFKGGEQFF.

This chain connects TRBV27 to TRBJ1-4; 10 nucleotides match TRBD1. There are 18 residues in the CDR3. Germline CDR1 and CDR2: MNHEY and SMNVEV (reference sequence). The ends lost 7 bases at V and 0 bases at J; junction bases unmatched: 11. CDR3: CASTLVDRGPTTNEKLFF. The CDR3 region has the DNA TGTGCCAGCACCCTCGTCGACAGGGGGCCGACAACTAATGAAAAACTGTTTTTT.

This clonotype was detected a few times. V and J are TRBV20-1 and TRBJ2-7; unclear D gene. The CDR3 is made up of 14 amino acids. V lost 3 bases, J lost 2 bases, and 14 bases lay in between. CDR1 and CDR2 from the germline V gene are DFQATT and SNEGSKA (reference sequence). This CDR3 reads CSARDPGLTYEQYF. The CDR3 DNA reads as TGCAGTGCTAGGGACCCCGGATTAACCTACGAGCAGTACTTC.

This clonotype came up a few times. The chain employs TRBV5-1 and TRBJ2-3, with 8 nucleotides matching TRBD1. The J segment lost 3 bases and the V segment lost 4 bases, leaving 7 bases of the junction unmatched. This CDR3 region has 15 residues. Germline V gene data show CDR1 as SGHRS and CDR2 as YFSETQ. CDR3 DNA sequence: TGCGCCAGCAGCATCGGACAGGGAGGAACAGATACGCAGTATTTT. This codes for CASSIGQGGTDTQYF.

The rearrangement uses TRBV20-1 and TRBJ2-7; 10 bases map to TRBD1. The length of the CDR3 is 16 residues. Germline V lookup: CDR1 DFQATT, CDR2 SNEGSKA (reference sequence). With V trimmed by 3 bases and J by 2 bases, 10 bases remained unmatched. CDR3 amino acids: CSASRDRGTSTYEQYF. The CDR3 coding sequence is TGCAGTGCTAGTCGGGACAGGGGAACGTCAACCTACGAGCAGTACTTC.

The chain links TRBV7-2 to TRBJ2-3; 11 bases line up with TRBD2. From germline, CDR1 is SGHTA and CDR2 FQGNSA. This CDR3 contains 16 residues. V was clipped by 4 bases and J by 2 bases; unmatched bases: 5. In DNA, the CDR3 is TGTGCCAGCAGCTCGGGACTAGCGGTTTCCACAGATACGCAGTATTTT. Its protein product is CASSSGLAVSTDTQYF.

The chain joins TRBV7-3 to TRBJ2-5; 9 positions match TRBD2. V gave up 9 bases and J gave up 5 bases; unmatched junction bases: 13. Germline V CDR1 and CDR2: SGHTA, FQGTGA. The CDR3 extends over 15 amino acids. Here the CDR3 reads CARGLTSGWRETQYF. The CDR3 DNA reads TGTGCCAGAGGCCTAACTAGCGGGTGGAGGGAGACCCAGTACTTC.

The genes are TRBV7-2 and TRBJ1-2, with a possible D match to TRBD1 (5 bases). The CDR3 extends over 18 amino acids. CDR1 is SGHTA, CDR2 FQGNSA, per germline. The V end was cut by 1 base, the J end by 8 bases, with 26 bases between. CDR3 residues: CASSLVGGRRGNIEGYTF. The DNA of the CDR3 is TGTGCCAGCAGCTTAGTTGGAGGCAGGAGGGGCAATATAGAGGGCTACACCTTC.

The gene calls are TRBV7-9 and TRBJ2-7; the D is unclear. V lost 5 bases and J 7 bases, leaving 9 bases between the germline ends. The germline V gene has CDR1 SEHNR and CDR2 FQNEAQ (reference sequence). The CDR3 loop spans 11 amino acids. The CDR3 DNA reads TGTGCCAGCAGCCCCTCAGCTGAGCAGTACTTC. This translates into CASSPSAEQYF.

The chain uses TRBV10-3 and TRBJ1-2, with 9 bases identical to TRBD1. CDR1 ENHRY and CDR2 SYGVKD come from the germline V gene. After removal of 6 bases from V and 6 bases from J, the junction contained 11 bases not matched to a gene. The CDR3 is 15 amino acids. The CDR3 region is CAIRATGGGGDGYTF. CDR3 DNA: TGTGCCATCAGAGCGACAGGGGGAGGTGGTGATGGCTACACCTTC.